This TCR beta chain was identified in a study of blood T cell repertoires in COVID-19. Study overall: There were acute and convalescent COVID-19 samples, and they came from the United States, Italy and Spain. PBMCs, B-cell-depleted T cells, or T cells were the source of the cDNA or gDNA that made up the material.

Germline CDR1 reads MNHNS; CDR2 reads SASEGT. The V end was cut by 2 bases, the J end by 3 bases, with 19 bases between. The CDR3 is 17 amino acids. As processed by the authors: Estimation of nucleated cell counts relied on the amplification of reference gene primers. Method: immunoSEQ multiplex PCR; TCRdb's copy keeps in-frame clones and lacks some. The DNA gave D and trimming, while V, J and clone size come from that table. The sample includes 150,000 or so clones, 76% seen only once; the top ten take 4.5%. The chain couples TRBV6-1 to TRBJ1-1; D is possibly TRBD1 (5 bases). Sequenced sample: peripheral blood. This receptor was identified in an elderly woman with active or convalescent COVID-19. Here the CDR3 DNA reads TGTGCCAGCAGTGAATCAGCGGTCGGGGGGTATGACACTGAAGCTTTCTTT. Encoded protein: CASSESAVGGYDTEAFF.